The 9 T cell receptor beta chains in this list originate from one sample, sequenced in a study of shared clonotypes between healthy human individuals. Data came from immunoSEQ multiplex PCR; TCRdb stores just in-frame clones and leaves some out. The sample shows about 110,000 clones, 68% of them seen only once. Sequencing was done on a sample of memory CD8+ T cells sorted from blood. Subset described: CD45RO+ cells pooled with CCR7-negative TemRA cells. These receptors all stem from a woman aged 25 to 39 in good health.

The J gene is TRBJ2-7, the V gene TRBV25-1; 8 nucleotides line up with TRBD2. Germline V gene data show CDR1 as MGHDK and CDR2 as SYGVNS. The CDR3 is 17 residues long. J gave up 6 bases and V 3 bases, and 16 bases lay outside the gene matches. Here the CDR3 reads CASSERGERESGPEQYF. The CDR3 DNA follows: TGTGCCAGCAGTGAGCGGGGTGAGCGGGAGTCAGGACCCGAGCAGTACTTC.

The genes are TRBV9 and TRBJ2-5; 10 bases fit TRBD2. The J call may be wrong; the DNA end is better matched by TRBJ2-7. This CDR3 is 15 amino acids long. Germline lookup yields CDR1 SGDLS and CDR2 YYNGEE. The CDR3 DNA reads TGTGCCAGCAGCGTACTAGCGGGAGCTTCCCACGAGCAGTACTTC. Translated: CASSVLAGASHEQYF.

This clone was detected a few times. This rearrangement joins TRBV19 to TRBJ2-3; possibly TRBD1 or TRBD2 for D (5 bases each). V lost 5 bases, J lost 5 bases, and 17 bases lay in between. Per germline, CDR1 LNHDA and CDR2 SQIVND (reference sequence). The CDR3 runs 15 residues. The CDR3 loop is CASSVEGSGIDTQYF. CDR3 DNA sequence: TGTGCCAGTAGTGTCGAGGGGTCCGGAATAGATACGCAGTATTTT.

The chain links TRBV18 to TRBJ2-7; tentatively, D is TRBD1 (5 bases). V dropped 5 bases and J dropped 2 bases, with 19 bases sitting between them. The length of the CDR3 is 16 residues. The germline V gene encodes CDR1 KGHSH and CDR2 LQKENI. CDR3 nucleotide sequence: TGTGCCAGCTCATCCCTCTCAGGGCAAAGGGCCTACGAGCAGTACTTC. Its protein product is CASSSLSGQRAYEQYF.

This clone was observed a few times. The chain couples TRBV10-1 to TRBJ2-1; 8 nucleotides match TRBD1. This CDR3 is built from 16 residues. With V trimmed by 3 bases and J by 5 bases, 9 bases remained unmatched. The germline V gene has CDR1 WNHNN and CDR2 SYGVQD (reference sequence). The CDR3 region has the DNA TGCGCCAGCAGTGAATTGGCACAGGGGGTCAACAATGAGCAGTTCTTC. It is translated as CASSELAQGVNNEQFF.

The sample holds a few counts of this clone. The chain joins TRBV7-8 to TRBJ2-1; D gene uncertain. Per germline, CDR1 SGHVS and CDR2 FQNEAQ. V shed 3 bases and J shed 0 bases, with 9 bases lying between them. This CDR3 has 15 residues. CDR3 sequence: CASSLGPSSYNEQFF. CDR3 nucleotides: TGTGCCAGCAGCTTGGGTCCCAGCTCCTACAATGAGCAGTTCTTC.

CDR3: CAYTQLGSYEQYF. In DNA form, the CDR3 reads TGTGCGTACACCCAGTTGGGGTCCTACGAGCAGTACTTC. V usage is TRBV2 and J usage is TRBJ2-7; D not certain. CDR3 length: 13 amino acids. Looked up from germline, CDR1 is SNHLY and CDR2 is FYNNEI.

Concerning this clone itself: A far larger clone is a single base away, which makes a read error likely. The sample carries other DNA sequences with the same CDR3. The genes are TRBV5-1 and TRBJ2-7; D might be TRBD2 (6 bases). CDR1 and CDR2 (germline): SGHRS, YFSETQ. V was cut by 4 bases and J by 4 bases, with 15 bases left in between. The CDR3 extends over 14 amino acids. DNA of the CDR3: TGCGCCAGCAGCCTGGAGGGTCCCCCTTACGAGCAGTACTTC. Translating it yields CASSLEGPPYEQYF.

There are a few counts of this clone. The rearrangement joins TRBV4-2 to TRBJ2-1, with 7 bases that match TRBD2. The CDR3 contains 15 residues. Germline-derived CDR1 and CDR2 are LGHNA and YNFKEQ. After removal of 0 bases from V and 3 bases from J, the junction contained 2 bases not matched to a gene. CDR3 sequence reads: CASSQDTGGYNEQFF. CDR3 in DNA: TGTGCCAGCAGCCAAGATACGGGAGGCTACAATGAGCAGTTCTTC.